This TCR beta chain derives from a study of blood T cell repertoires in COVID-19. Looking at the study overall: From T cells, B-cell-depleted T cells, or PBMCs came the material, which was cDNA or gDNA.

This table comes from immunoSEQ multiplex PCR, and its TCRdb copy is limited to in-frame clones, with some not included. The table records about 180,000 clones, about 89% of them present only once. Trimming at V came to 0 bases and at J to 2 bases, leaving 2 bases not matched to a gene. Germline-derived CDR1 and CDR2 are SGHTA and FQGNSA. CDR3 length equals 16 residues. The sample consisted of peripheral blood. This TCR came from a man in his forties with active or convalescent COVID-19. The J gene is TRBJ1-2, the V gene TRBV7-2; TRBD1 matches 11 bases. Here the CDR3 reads CASSLAGTGGNYGYTF. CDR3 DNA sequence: TGTGCCAGCAGCTTAGCGGGGACAGGGGGAAACTATGGCTACACCTTC.